What follows describes a single TCR beta chain. Between the trimmed V and J ends, which lost 5 bases and 1 base, there was a span of 9 bases. Germline lookup yields CDR1 SGHTS and CDR2 YDEGEE. The CDR3 loop spans 13 amino acids. TCR-alpha and TCR-beta chains were sequenced unpaired. The repertoire was sequenced with immunoSEQ multiplex PCR; TCRdb's copy has only in-frame clones and lacks some. The data contain 80,000 to 90,000 clones, more than 75% of them singletons. Cells were sorted from thawed PBMC rested overnight and stained with GMM-loaded CD1B tetramer, viability dye and anti-CD3. The lipid loaded on the CD1B tetramers was C32 glucose monomycolate from Rhodococcus equi. The data were taken from a study of T cells in tuberculosis. General observations from the study: The stringent gate may have excluded weak CD1B-GMM tetramer binders.

Sequencing was done on a sample of CD1b-GMM tetramer-negative cells sorted from PBMCs. This clonotype originated in an adult woman with latent tuberculosis. The genes are TRBV5-8 and TRBJ1-1, with D unresolved. This CDR3 is CASRQRQNTEAFF. The CDR3 nucleotides read TGTGCCAGCAGACAGAGACAGAACACTGAAGCTTTCTTT.